The 12 T cell receptor beta chains in this list originate from one sample, sequenced in a study of a mutant IDH1 vaccine in newly diagnosed glioma. The repertoire was sequenced with immunoSEQ multiplex PCR; TCRdb's copy has only in-frame clones and lacks some. The top ten clones hold approximately 0.6% of a sample with about 98,000 clones, about 87% of them seen once. Time point indicated: baseline, week 1 (first vaccination visit). The treatment denotes: pre-vaccination baseline after standard-of-care therapy. The material was PBMCs, obtained from a glioma patient treated with radiotherapy, temozolomide or both. Source of these receptors: a woman in her forties or fifties with glioma.

The V and J genes are TRBV6-1 and TRBJ2-7; 9 nucleotides match TRBD1. Per the germline V gene, CDR1 is MNHNS and CDR2 is SASEGT. V lost 5 bases to trimming and J lost 5 bases; unmatched junction nucleotides: 7. The CDR3 has 14 amino acids. CDR3 coding DNA: TGTGCCAGCAGTACCCGGGACAGGGACCACGAGCAGTACTTC. Protein product: CASSTRDRDHEQYF.

Here the CDR3 reads CASSPQVGNTEAFF. CDR3 nucleotide sequence: TGTGCCAGCAGTCCACAGGTTGGCAACACTGAAGCTTTCTTT. This chain uses TRBV28 with TRBJ1-1, with D maybe TRBD1 (5 bases). Trimming cost V 5 bases and J 2 bases, with 12 bases left between them. Germline CDR1 MDHEN, CDR2 SYDVKM. This CDR3 region has 14 residues.

This sequence joins TRBV10-3 and TRBJ1-3; D unclear. This CDR3 spans 14 amino acids. Germline lookup yields CDR1 ENHRY and CDR2 SYGVKD. V lost 3 bases and J lost 4, with 10 bases in between. The DNA for the CDR3 is TGTGCCATCAGTGATCGGAGCCACGGAAACACCATATATTTT. Protein product: CAISDRSHGNTIYF.

Only one count was recorded for this clone. The chain recombines TRBV7-3 with TRBJ1-3; the D is unclear. V lost 5 bases to trimming and J lost 1 base, with 6 bases between them. The CDR3 runs to 13 residues. The germline gives CDR1 SGHTA, CDR2 FQGTGA. The CDR3 protein is CASSIGSGNTIYF. DNA of the CDR3: TGTGCCAGCAGCATCGGATCTGGAAACACCATATATTTT.

This chain links TRBV10-3 with TRBJ2-7, with a possible D match to TRBD2 (6 bases). The germline gives CDR1 ENHRY, CDR2 SYGVKD. This CDR3 spans 16 amino acids. V dropped 0 bases and J dropped 3 bases, with 15 bases sitting between them. CDR3 bases: TGTGCCATCAGTGAGTCCGGCGGGAAGAGGGTCTACGAGCAGTACTTC. Encoded protein: CAISESGGKRVYEQYF.

The genes are TRBV9 and TRBJ1-2; TRBD1 is a possible D gene (6 bases). The germline V gene has CDR1 SGDLS and CDR2 YYNGEE. V lost 4 bases, J lost 2 bases, and 9 bases lay in between. The CDR3 length is 13 residues. CDR3 protein: CASSLQGNYGYTF. The CDR3 nucleotides read TGTGCCAGCAGCCTACAGGGAAACTATGGCTACACCTTC.

This clone has a single count. The chain joins TRBV15 to TRBJ1-1, with D maybe TRBD1 (6 bases). The CDR3 length is 15 residues. The V end was cut by 0 bases, the J end by 5 bases, with 13 bases between. From germline, CDR1 is LNHNV and CDR2 YYDKDF (reference sequence). The CDR3 protein is CATSRDPKGGTEAFF. CDR3 nucleotides: TGTGCCACCAGCAGAGATCCGAAAGGGGGGACTGAAGCTTTCTTT.

The chain combines TRBV18 with TRBJ1-1; a weak D match, TRBD1 (5 bases). Germline V CDR1 and CDR2: KGHSH, LQKENI. This CDR3 region has 14 residues. V was cut by 4 bases and J by 1 base, with 10 bases left in between. This chain's CDR3 is CASSRQGGNTEAFF. The CDR3 DNA reads TGTGCCAGCTCACGGCAGGGAGGGAACACTGAAGCTTTCTTT.

The V and J genes are TRBV6-6 and TRBJ2-2; 8 positions agree with TRBD1. Losses at the gene ends were 4 bases for V and 0 bases for J; bases not matched to a gene: 4. Germline V gives CDR1 MNHNY, CDR2 SVGAGI (reference sequence). This CDR3 spans 16 amino acids. CDR3 loop: CASSSQGAANTGELFF. DNA of the CDR3: TGTGCCAGCAGTTCGCAGGGGGCAGCGAACACCGGGGAGCTGTTTTTT.

The genes are TRBV18 and TRBJ2-7, with D uncertain. V lost 3 bases, J lost 0 bases, and 9 bases lay in between. CDR3 length: 14 residues. Germline V gene data show CDR1 as KGHSH and CDR2 as LQKENI. DNA of the CDR3: TGTGCCAGCTCACCCCGGCAGTACTCCTACGAGCAGTACTTC. Protein sequence: CASSPRQYSYEQYF.

The chain carries TRBV5-1 and TRBJ2-1; D is tentatively TRBD1 or TRBD2 (6 bases each). There are 16 residues in the CDR3. The V gene's germline CDR1 is SGHRS and CDR2 YFSETQ. Trimming took off 4 bases at V and 4 bases at J, with 18 bases between the two ends. CDR3: CASSPGASEPYNEQFF. In DNA form, the CDR3 reads TGCGCCAGCAGCCCGGGGGCGTCAGAGCCGTACAATGAGCAGTTCTTC.

The CDR3 nucleotides are TGTGCTAGTGGTTCAGGGGTGAACACTGAAGCTTTCTTT. Translating gives CASGSGVNTEAFF. V usage is TRBV12-5 and J usage is TRBJ1-1, with D tentatively TRBD1 (6 bases). CDR3 length: 13 residues. Germline loops: CDR1 LGHNT, CDR2 FRNRAP. Trimming stripped 4 bases from V and 0 bases from J, with 6 bases between.